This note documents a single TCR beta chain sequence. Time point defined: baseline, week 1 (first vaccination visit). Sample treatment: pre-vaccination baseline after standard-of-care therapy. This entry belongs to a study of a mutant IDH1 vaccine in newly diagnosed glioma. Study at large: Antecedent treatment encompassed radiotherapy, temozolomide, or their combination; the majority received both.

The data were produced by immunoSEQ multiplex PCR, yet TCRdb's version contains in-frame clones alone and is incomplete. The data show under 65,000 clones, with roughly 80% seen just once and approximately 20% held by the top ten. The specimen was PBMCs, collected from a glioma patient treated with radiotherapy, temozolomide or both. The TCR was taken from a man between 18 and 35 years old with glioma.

The CDR3 spells CASSPMTGALSNQPQHF. CDR3 DNA sequence: TGTGCCAGCAGTCCTATGACAGGAGCTCTTAGCAATCAGCCCCAGCATTTT. The genes are TRBV4-2 and TRBJ1-5; a possible D gene is TRBD1 (6 bases). The CDR3 spans 17 residues. Looked up from germline, CDR1 is LGHNA and CDR2 is YNFKEQ. V lost 6 bases and J 0 bases, leaving 18 bases between the germline ends.